Below, 5 T cell receptor beta chains from the same sample are listed, as sequenced in a study of long-term antiretroviral therapy in people with HIV. Version v3.0 of the immunoSEQ assay ran at survey level. Profiling relied on immunoSEQ multiplex PCR, and the TCRdb table lists in-frame clones only, not all of them. The sample lists about 24,000 clones; 85% to 95% were seen once. The sequencing here drew on unsorted PBMCs, taken roughly 5 years after starting antiretroviral therapy. All receptors come from a woman aged 45-65 years with HIV.

The V gene is TRBV4-2, the J gene TRBJ2-2; TRBD1 matches 9 bases. The germline V gene has CDR1 LGHNA and CDR2 YNFKEQ. V shed 3 bases, J shed 3 bases, and the junction held 5 bases outside the gene matches. This CDR3 has 16 residues. This chain's CDR3 is CASSQGTGSYTGELFF. The CDR3 bases are TGTGCCAGCAGCCAGGGGACAGGGTCTTACACCGGGGAGCTGTTTTTT.

The chain employs TRBV19 and TRBJ2-2; 10 positions match TRBD2. This CDR3 has 16 amino acids. Germline loops: CDR1 LNHDA, CDR2 SQIVND (reference sequence). V gave up 6 bases and J gave up 4 bases; unmatched junction bases: 8. Here the CDR3 DNA reads TGTGCCAGTAGCCGGACTAGCGGTTACCTCACCGGGGAGCTGTTTTTT. It yields the protein CASSRTSGYLTGELFF. The full variable domain, in which reference TRBV19 and TRBJ2-2 provide the parts outside the CDR3, is DGGITQSPKYLFRKEGQNVTLSCEQNLNHDAMYWYRQDPGQGLRLIYYSQIVNDFQKGDIAEGYSVSREKKESFPLTVTSAQKNPTAFYLCASSRTSGYLTGELFFGEGSRLTVL.

The chain employs TRBV18 and TRBJ2-7, with 7 bases that match TRBD1. CDR1 KGHSH and CDR2 LQKENI come from the germline V gene. The CDR3 length is 12 residues. Trimming cost V 3 bases and J 4 bases; bases outside gene matches: 0. CDR3 coding DNA: TGTGCCAGCTCACCGACAGGGTACGAGCAGTACTTC. Its translation: CASSPTGYEQYF. Drawing the rest from reference TRBV18 and TRBJ2-7, the complete variable domain is NAGVMQNPRHLVRRRGQEARLRCSPMKGHSHVYWYRQLPEEGLKFMVYLQKENIIDESGMPKERFSAEFPKEGPSILRIQQVVRGDSAAYFCASSPTGYEQYFGPGTRLTVT.

The chain combines TRBV6-1 with TRBJ1-5; D unresolved. The CDR3 totals 12 residues. V was pared by 4 bases and J by 5 bases, with 6 bases between. The germline V gene has CDR1 MNHNS and CDR2 SASEGT. The CDR3 sequence is CASSVRDQPQHF. In nucleotides, the CDR3 is TGTGCCAGCAGTGTAAGGGATCAGCCCCAGCATTTT.

This clone occurred once. V gene TRBV6-6 combines with J gene TRBJ2-5, with D perhaps TRBD1 (6 bases). V was clipped by 6 bases and J by 5 bases, with 13 bases between them. CDR1 and CDR2 (germline): MNHNY, SVGAGI (reference sequence). CDR3 length: 13 amino acids. This CDR3 reads CASSPRGAETQYF. The CDR3, as DNA: TGTGCCAGCAGCCCCAGGGGAGCGGAGACCCAGTACTTC.